Presented here are 23 T cell receptor beta chains from one specimen sequenced in a study of technical replicates of blood from several donors. Sequenced by immunoSEQ multiplex PCR; TCRdb stores in-frame clones only, minus some. The repertoire has roughly 81,000 clones, 65% to 90% of them found once; the top ten carry approximately 4.6%. The sample comprised PBMCs. These receptors were obtained from a human donor in good health. Some clones in this sample may be carry-over from other donors' samples.

This chain connects TRBV5-1 to TRBJ2-7, with 10 nucleotides matching TRBD2. V dropped 3 bases and J dropped 5; count of bases not matched to a gene: 5. The CDR3 is 14 amino acids. Germline V lookup: CDR1 SGHRS, CDR2 YFSETQ. CDR3 coding DNA: TGCGCCAGCAGCTCAAGCGGGAGGGCAAACGAGCAGTACTTC. Amino acids: CASSSSGRANEQYF.

DNA of the CDR3: TGTGCCATCAGTGACTACGACAGGACGAACACTGAAGCTTTCTTT. This codes for CAISDYDRTNTEAFF. The chain joins TRBV10-3 to TRBJ1-1; TRBD1 might be the D (6 bases). The CDR3 totals 15 residues. From germline, CDR1 is ENHRY and CDR2 SYGVKD. The germline V and J ends were trimmed by 3 bases and 1 base, with 12 bases remaining between them.

This clone has more than one count but fewer than ten. The V call is TRBV5-1, the J call TRBJ2-7; D might be TRBD1 (5 bases). CDR1 SGHRS and CDR2 YFSETQ come from the germline V gene. Deletions cut 4 bases from V and 5 bases from J, with 16 bases between. The CDR3 sequence is 14 residues long. The CDR3 bases are TGCGCCAGCAGCACGATCGACGACAGCCACGAGCAGTACTTC. Its protein product is CASSTIDDSHEQYF. Full variable domain (outside the CDR3, taken from reference TRBV5-1 and TRBJ2-7): KAGVTQTPRYLIKTRGQQVTLSCSPISGHRSVSWYQQTPGQGLQFLFEYFSETQRNKGNFPGRFSGRQFSNSRSEMNVSTLELGDSALYLCASSTIDDSHEQYFGPGTRLTVT.

The CDR3 loop reads CASSLEARNEQFF. CDR3 bases: TGTGCCAGCAGCCTCGAGGCCCGCAATGAGCAGTTCTTC. The chain employs TRBV7-6 and TRBJ2-1; D uncertain. The germline V and J ends were trimmed by 5 bases and 6 bases, with 11 bases remaining between them. Germline assignment: CDR1 SGHVS and CDR2 FNYEAQ. There are 13 residues in the CDR3.

This clone was observed a handful of times. The genes are TRBV30 and TRBJ2-2, with unresolved D. Germline CDR1 and CDR2: GTSNPN and SVGIG (reference sequence). CDR3 length: 15 amino acids. Trimming removed 2 bases from V and 4 bases from J, with 14 bases in between. In DNA, the CDR3 is TGTGCCTGGAGTTCGGTGAGGAGAAGCACCGGGGAGCTGTTTTTT. Translation gives CAWSSVRRSTGELFF.

The chain links TRBV20-1 to TRBJ2-1; D is unclear. The germline V and J ends were trimmed by 5 bases and 10 bases, with 12 bases remaining between them. CDR3 size: 11 residues. Germline V gives CDR1 DFQATT, CDR2 SNEGSKA (reference sequence). The CDR3 DNA reads as TGCAGTGCTCGGCCAACCAGGGAGCAGTTCTTC. Translated: CSARPTREQFF.

The J gene is TRBJ2-3, the V gene TRBV7-6, with D possibly matching TRBD2 (6 bases). The CDR3 is made up of 20 amino acids. The V and J ends lost 5 bases and 0 bases respectively, with 27 bases between them. Germline assignment: CDR1 SGHVS and CDR2 FNYEAQ. CDR3 coding DNA: TGTGCCAGCAGCCTCGTAGATAACCCCGGGGGTTTTCTCAGCACAGATACGCAGTATTTT. Amino acids: CASSLVDNPGGFLSTDTQYF.

The chain uses TRBV6-1 and TRBJ1-1, with D tentatively TRBD1 (5 bases). Trimming pared 2 bases from V and 2 bases from J, leaving 21 bases between. Germline lookup yields CDR1 MNHNS and CDR2 SASEGT. This CDR3 is 18 amino acids long. The chain's CDR3 is CASSELFGLQGRNTEAFF. CDR3 bases: TGTGCCAGCAGTGAACTCTTTGGGCTGCAGGGCCGCAACACTGAAGCTTTCTTT.

The chain combines TRBV18 with TRBJ2-7; 7 positions agree with TRBD1. This CDR3 comprises 15 residues. Germline-derived CDR1 and CDR2 are KGHSH and LQKENI. V shed 7 bases and J 2 bases; nucleotides not matched to a gene: 11. CDR3: CASYAPETGTYEQYF. CDR3 nucleotides: TGTGCCAGCTACGCTCCCGAGACAGGGACCTACGAGCAGTACTTC.

This chain links TRBV7-6 with TRBJ2-6, with D perhaps matching TRBD2 (5 bases). Germline V gene sequence: CDR1 SGHVS, CDR2 FNYEAQ. The CDR3 runs 13 residues. The DNA for the CDR3 is TGTGCTAGTCGGGATTCTGGGGCCAACGTCCTGACTTTC. Translation gives CASRDSGANVLTF.

The chain combines TRBV4-3 with TRBJ2-3; 12 bases align to TRBD2. The germline CDR1 and CDR2 sequences are LGHNA and YSLEER. The V segment lost 0 bases and the J segment 4 bases; nucleotides outside the gene matches: 11. This CDR3 spans 19 amino acids. The CDR3 coding sequence is TGCGCCAGCAGCCAAGATATAACATCTAGCGGGAGGGCCGCAGATACGCAGTATTTT. Translation: CASSQDITSSGRAADTQYF.

This clone was seen only once. This chain uses TRBV4-1 with TRBJ1-1; 7 bases are a match to TRBD1. The CDR3 runs to 15 residues. Trimming cost V 4 bases and J 9 bases; bases outside gene matches: 14. Per the germline V gene, CDR1 is MGHRA and CDR2 is YSYEKL. In nucleotides, the CDR3 is TGCGCCAGCAGCCCCGATGGGACAGCTGGGGAGAAAGCTTTCTTT. This encodes CASSPDGTAGEKAFF.

The CDR3 region has the DNA TGTGCCAGCAGTATACAGGGGGCCGCTGGAAACACCATATATTTT. Its translation: CASSIQGAAGNTIYF. V is TRBV6-5 and J is TRBJ1-3; the match to TRBD1 covers 9 bases. The CDR3 has 15 residues. Germline V gene lookup returns CDR1 MNHEY and CDR2 SVGAGI. After removal of 5 bases from V and 2 bases from J, the junction contained 4 bases not matched to a gene.

This clone was found once. The chain employs TRBV29-1 and TRBJ1-2; TRBD1 matches at 9 bases. Germline loops: CDR1 SQVTM, CDR2 ANQGSEA. The CDR3 contains 13 residues. V dropped 6 bases and J dropped 4; count of bases not matched to a gene: 6. The CDR3: CSVRSGQGYGYTF. The CDR3 region has the DNA TGCAGCGTAAGATCGGGACAGGGCTATGGCTACACCTTC.

This clone was seen only a few times. The chain recombines TRBV9 with TRBJ1-5, with 8 bases matching TRBD1. J was trimmed by 2 bases and V by 3 bases; bases with no gene match: 4. The CDR3 is 15 amino acids. The germline gives CDR1 SGDLS, CDR2 YYNGEE. The CDR3 spells CASSADREGNQPQHF. The CDR3 DNA reads as TGTGCCAGCAGCGCGGACAGGGAGGGCAATCAGCCCCAGCATTTT.

This clone came up once. This chain connects TRBV7-2 to TRBJ2-7; D gene ambiguous. From germline, CDR1 is SGHTA and CDR2 FQGNSA. Deletions cut 8 bases from V and 2 bases from J, with 13 bases between. This CDR3 is built from 13 residues. The CDR3 protein is CASAPLAAYEQYF. Here the CDR3 DNA reads TGTGCCAGCGCCCCATTGGCCGCCTACGAGCAGTACTTC.

The chain uses TRBV5-4 and TRBJ1-1; the D gene is possibly TRBD1 (5 bases). There are 13 residues in the CDR3. CDR1 is SGHNT, CDR2 YYREEE, per germline (reference sequence). Trimming pared 2 bases from V and 5 bases from J, leaving 10 bases between. DNA of the CDR3: TGTGCCAGCAGCTTCTCAGGGAGGACTGAAGCTTTCTTT. Its protein product is CASSFSGRTEAFF.

The chain has TRBV4-2 and TRBJ2-1; 13 bases fit TRBD2. The CDR3 extends over 16 amino acids. J gave up 6 bases and V 4 bases, and 6 bases lay outside the gene matches. Germline V gene data show CDR1 as LGHNA and CDR2 as YNFKEQ. The CDR3 DNA sequence: TGTGCCAGCAGCCGGTCCGGGACTAGCGGGGTCAATGAGCAGTTCTTC. It specifies CASSRSGTSGVNEQFF.

The chain employs TRBV9 and TRBJ2-2; D possibly corresponds to TRBD2 (6 bases). The CDR3 contains 16 residues. Germline V gene sequence: CDR1 SGDLS, CDR2 YYNGEE. The V gene lost 4 bases and the J gene lost 0 bases, with 13 bases spanning the gap. CDR3 coding DNA: TGTGCCAGCAGCCTGACCGGGACTCCGAACACCGGGGAGCTGTTTTTT. This encodes CASSLTGTPNTGELFF.

This chain uses TRBV18 with TRBJ2-7, with TRBD2 matching over 9 bases. This CDR3 region has 16 residues. V was pared by 3 bases and J by 3 bases, with 9 bases of the junction left unmatched. Per the germline V gene, CDR1 is KGHSH and CDR2 is LQKENI. The CDR3 DNA reads TGTGCCAGCTCACCTGGCTGGGGTAGCGGGAGCTACGAGCAGTACTTC. Translated: CASSPGWGSGSYEQYF.

V usage is TRBV5-4 and J usage is TRBJ1-3; TRBD1 matches 7 bases. This CDR3 contains 14 residues. Germline V gene lookup returns CDR1 SGHNT and CDR2 YYREEE (reference sequence). The V gene end was trimmed by 3 bases and the J gene end by 3 bases; junction bases not matched to a gene: 3. CDR3 nucleotides: TGTGCCAGCAGCTCGGGACAGCTTGGAAACACCATATATTTT. This encodes CASSSGQLGNTIYF.

The V call is TRBV7-2, the J call TRBJ2-1; 14 bases align to TRBD2. V gave up 3 bases and J gave up 1 base; unmatched junction bases: 5. CDR1 is SGHTA, CDR2 FQGNSA, per germline. CDR3 length equals 18 residues. As DNA, the CDR3 is TGTGCCAGCAGCTTCACCGGGACTAGCGGGGGTTCCTACAATGAGCAGTTCTTC. Translated, it gives CASSFTGTSGGSYNEQFF.

This clone came up once. The V gene is TRBV7-9, the J gene TRBJ2-1; D is undetermined. Germline values: CDR1 SEHNR, CDR2 FQNEAQ (reference sequence). This CDR3 comprises 13 residues. Between the trimmed V and J ends, which lost 4 bases and 8 bases, there was a span of 12 bases. The CDR3 nucleotides are TGTGCCAGCAGCTCTCCCGTATTGTATGAGCAGTTCTTC. Protein: CASSSPVLYEQFF.